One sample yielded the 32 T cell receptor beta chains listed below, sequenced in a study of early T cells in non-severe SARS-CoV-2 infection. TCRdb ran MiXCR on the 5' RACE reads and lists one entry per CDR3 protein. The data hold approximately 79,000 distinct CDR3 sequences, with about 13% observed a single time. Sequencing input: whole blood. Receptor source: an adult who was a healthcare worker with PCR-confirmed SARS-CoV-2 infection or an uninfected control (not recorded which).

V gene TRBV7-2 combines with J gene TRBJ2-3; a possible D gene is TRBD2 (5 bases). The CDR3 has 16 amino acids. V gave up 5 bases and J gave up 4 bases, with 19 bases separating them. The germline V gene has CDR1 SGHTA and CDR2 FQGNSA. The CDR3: CASSPRTLEGADTQYF. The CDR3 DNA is TGTGCCAGCAGCCCCCGGACTCTCGAGGGAGCAGATACGCAGTATTTT. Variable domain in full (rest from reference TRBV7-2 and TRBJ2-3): GAGVSQSPSNKVTEKGKDVELRCDPISGHTALYWYRQSLGQGLEFLIYFQGNSAPDKSGLPSDRFSAERTGGSVSTLTIQRTQQEDSAVYLCASSPRTLEGADTQYFGPGTRLTVL.

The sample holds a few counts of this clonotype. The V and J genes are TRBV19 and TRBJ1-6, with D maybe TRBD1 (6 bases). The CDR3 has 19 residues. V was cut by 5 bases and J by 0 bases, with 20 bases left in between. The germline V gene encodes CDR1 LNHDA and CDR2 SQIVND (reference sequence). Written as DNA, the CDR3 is TGTGCCAGTAGTCTGCTGTGGATGGACAGAAGCTCCTATAATTCACCCCTCCACTTT. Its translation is CASSLLWMDRSSYNSPLHF.

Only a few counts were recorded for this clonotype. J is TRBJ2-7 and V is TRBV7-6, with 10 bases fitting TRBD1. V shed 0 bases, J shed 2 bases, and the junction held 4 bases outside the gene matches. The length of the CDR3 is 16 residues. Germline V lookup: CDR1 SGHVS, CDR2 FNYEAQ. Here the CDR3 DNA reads TGTGCCAGCAGCTTAGCCCCCGGGACAGGGGCCTACGAGCAGTACTTC. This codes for CASSLAPGTGAYEQYF.

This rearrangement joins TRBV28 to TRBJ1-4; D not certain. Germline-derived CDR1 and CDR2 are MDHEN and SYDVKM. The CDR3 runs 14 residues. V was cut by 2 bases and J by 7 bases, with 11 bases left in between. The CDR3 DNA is TGTGCCAGCAGTTTACTGGTTGCAGTTGAAAAACTGTTTTTT. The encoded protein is CASSLLVAVEKLFF. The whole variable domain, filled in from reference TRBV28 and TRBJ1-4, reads DVKVTQSSRYLVKRTGEKVFLECVQDMDHENMFWYRQDPGLGLRLIYFSYDVKMKEKGDIPEGYSVSREKKERFSLILESASTNQTSMYLCASSLLVAVEKLFFGSGTQLSVL.

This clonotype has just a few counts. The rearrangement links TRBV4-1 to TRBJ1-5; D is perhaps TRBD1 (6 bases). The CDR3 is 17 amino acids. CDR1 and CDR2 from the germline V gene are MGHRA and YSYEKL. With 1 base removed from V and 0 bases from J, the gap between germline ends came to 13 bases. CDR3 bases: TGCGCCAGCAGCCAAGTGAGGGGGGCCAATAGCAATCAGCCCCAGCATTTT. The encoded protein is CASSQVRGANSNQPQHF.

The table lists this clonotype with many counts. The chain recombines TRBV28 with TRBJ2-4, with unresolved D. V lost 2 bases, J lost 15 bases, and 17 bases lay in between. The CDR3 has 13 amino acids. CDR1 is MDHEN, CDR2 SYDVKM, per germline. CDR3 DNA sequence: TGTGCCAGCAGTTTAGGGCAGGAGCCTACGGTGTACTTC. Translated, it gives CASSLGQEPTVYF.

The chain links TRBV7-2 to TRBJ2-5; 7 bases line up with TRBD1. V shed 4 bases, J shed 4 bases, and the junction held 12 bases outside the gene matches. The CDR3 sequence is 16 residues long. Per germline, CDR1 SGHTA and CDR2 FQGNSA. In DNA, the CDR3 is TGTGCCAGCAGCTCCCCCAGACAGGGACCACGAGAGACCCAGTACTTC. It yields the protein CASSSPRQGPRETQYF.

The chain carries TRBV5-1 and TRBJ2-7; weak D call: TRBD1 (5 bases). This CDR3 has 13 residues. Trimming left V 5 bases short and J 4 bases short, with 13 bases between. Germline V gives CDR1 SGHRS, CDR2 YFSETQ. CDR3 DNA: TGCGCCAGCAGTTCAGGGCGCTGGTACGAGCAGTACTTC. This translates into CASSSGRWYEQYF.

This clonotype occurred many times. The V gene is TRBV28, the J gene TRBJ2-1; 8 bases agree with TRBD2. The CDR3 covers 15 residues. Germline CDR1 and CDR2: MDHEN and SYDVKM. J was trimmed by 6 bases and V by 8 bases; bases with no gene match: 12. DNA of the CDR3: TGTGCCAGCGAGCCATTAGCGGGGTTTACCAATGAGCAGTTCTTC. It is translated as CASEPLAGFTNEQFF.

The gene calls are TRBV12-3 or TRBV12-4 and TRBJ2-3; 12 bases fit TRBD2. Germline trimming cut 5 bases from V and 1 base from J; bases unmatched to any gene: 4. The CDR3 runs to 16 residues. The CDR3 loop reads CASSRASGRGTDTQYF. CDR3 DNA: TGTGCCAGCAGTCGTGCTAGCGGGAGGGGCACAGATACGCAGTATTTT.

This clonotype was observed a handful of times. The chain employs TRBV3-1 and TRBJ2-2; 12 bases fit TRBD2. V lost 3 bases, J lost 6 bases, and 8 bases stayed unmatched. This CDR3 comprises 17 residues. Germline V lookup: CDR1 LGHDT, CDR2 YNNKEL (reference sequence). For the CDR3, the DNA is TGTGCCAGCAGCCATTACCGACTAGCGGGAGTTCCCGGGGAGCTGTTTTTT. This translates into CASSHYRLAGVPGELFF.

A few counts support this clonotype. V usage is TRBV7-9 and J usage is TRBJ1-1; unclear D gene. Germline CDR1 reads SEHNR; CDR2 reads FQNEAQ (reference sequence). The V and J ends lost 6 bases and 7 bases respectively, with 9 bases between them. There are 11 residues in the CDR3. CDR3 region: CASRAAGEAFF. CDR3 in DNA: TGTGCCAGCAGGGCGGCGGGTGAAGCTTTCTTT. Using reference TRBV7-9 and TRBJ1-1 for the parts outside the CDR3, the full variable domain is DTGVSQNPRHKITKRGQNVTFRCDPISEHNRLYWYRQTLGQGPEFLTYFQNEAQLEKSRLLSDRFSAERPKGSFSTLEIQRTEQGDSAMYLCASRAAGEAFFGQGTRLTVV.

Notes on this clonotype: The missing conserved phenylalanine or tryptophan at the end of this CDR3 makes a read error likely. This chain's CDR3 is CASSGDEQYI. For the CDR3, the DNA is TGCGCCAGCAGTGGGGACGAGCAGTACATC. J is TRBJ2-7 and V is TRBV23-1; D is unclear. TRBV23-1 is sorted into the ORF group, with uncertain function. The CDR3 length is 10 residues. V lost 5 bases, J lost 5 bases, and 4 bases lay in between.

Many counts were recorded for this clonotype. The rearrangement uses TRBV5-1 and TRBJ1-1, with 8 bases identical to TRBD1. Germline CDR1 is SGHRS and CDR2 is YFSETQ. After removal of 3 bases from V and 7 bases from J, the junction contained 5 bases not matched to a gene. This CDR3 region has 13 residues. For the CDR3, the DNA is TGCGCCAGCAGCTCCCGACAGGGGAATGAAGCTTTCTTT. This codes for CASSSRQGNEAFF.

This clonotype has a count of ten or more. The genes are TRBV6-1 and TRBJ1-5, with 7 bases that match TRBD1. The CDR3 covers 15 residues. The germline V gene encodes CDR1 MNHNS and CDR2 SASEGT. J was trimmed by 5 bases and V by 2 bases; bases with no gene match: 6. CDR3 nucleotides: TGTGCCAGCAGTGAATACACAGGGGTTTATCAGCCCCAGCATTTT. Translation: CASSEYTGVYQPQHF.

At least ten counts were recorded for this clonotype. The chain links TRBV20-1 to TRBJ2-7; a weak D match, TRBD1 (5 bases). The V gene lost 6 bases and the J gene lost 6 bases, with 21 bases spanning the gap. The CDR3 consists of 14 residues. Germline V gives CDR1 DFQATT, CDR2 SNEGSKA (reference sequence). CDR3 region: CSAPPGIQGFEQYF. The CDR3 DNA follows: TGCAGTGCCCCCCCTGGTATCCAGGGCTTCGAGCAGTACTTC.

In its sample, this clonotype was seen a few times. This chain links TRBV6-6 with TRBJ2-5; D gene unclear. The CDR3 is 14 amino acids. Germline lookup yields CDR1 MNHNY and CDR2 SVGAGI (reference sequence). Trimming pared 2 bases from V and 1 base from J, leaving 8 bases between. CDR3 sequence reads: CASSYPDAQETQYF. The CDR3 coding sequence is TGTGCCAGCAGTTACCCTGATGCCCAAGAGACCCAGTACTTC.

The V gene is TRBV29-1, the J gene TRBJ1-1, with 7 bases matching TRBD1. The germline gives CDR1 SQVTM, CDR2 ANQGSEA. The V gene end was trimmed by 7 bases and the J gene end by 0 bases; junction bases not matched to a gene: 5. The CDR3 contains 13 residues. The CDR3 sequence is CSGSGQMNTEAFF. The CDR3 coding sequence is TGCAGCGGGTCGGGACAGATGAACACTGAAGCTTTCTTT.

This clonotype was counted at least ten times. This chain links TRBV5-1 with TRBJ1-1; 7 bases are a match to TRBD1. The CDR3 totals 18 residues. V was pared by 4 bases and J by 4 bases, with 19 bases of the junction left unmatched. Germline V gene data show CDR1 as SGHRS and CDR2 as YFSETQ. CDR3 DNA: TGCGCCAGCAGCGTACCGGACAGGCCTTTCCTGGGGGTCACTGAAGCTTTCTTT. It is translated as CASSVPDRPFLGVTEAFF.

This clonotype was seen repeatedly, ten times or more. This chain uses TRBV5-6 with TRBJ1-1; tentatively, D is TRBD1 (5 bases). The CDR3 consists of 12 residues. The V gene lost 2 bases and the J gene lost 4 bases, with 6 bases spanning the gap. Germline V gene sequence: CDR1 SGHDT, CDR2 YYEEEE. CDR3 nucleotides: TGTGCCAGCAGCTTAAGGGGCACTGAAGCTTTCTTT. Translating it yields CASSLRGTEAFF.

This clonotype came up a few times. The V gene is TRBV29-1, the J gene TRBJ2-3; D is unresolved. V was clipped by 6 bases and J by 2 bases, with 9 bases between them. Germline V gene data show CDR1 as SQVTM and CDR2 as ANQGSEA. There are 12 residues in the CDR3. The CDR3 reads CSVSANTDTQYF. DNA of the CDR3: TGCAGCGTGTCGGCCAACACAGATACGCAGTATTTT.

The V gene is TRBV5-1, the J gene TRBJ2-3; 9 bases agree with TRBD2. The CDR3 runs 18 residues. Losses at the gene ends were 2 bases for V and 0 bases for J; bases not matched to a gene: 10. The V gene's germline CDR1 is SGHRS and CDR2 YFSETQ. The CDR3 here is CASSFPGLAPHSTDTQYF. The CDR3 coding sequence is TGCGCCAGCAGCTTTCCGGGACTAGCTCCCCATAGCACAGATACGCAGTATTTT. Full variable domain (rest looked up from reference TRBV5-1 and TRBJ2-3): KAGVTQTPRYLIKTRGQQVTLSCSPISGHRSVSWYQQTPGQGLQFLFEYFSETQRNKGNFPGRFSGRQFSNSRSEMNVSTLELGDSALYLCASSFPGLAPHSTDTQYFGPGTRLTVL.

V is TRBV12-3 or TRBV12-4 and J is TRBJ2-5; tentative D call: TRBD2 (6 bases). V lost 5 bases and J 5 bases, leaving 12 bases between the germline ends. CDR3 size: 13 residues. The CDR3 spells CASSGTGRETQYF. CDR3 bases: TGTGCCAGCAGTGGCACTGGGAGGGAGACCCAGTACTTC.

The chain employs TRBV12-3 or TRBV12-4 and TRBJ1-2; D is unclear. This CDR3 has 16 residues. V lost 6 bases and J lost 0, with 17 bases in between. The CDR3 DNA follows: TGTGCCAGCAGCCCCACGGGCCCCCTCGCTAACTATGGCTACACCTTC. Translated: CASSPTGPLANYGYTF.

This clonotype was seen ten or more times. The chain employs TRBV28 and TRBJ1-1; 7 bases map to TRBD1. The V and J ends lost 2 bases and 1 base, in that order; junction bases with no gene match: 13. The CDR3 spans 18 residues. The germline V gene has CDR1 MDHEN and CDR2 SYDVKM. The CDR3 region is CASSLPTTGFIGNTEAFF. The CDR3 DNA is TGTGCCAGCAGTTTACCAACGACAGGGTTTATCGGGAACACTGAAGCTTTCTTT.

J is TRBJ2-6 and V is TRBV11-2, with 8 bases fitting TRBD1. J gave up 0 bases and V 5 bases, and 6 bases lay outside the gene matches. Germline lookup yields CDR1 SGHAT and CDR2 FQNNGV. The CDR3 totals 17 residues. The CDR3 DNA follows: TGTGCCAGCAGCCGGGGACAGGTCCCCTCTGGGGCCAACGTCCTGACTTTC. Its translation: CASSRGQVPSGANVLTF.

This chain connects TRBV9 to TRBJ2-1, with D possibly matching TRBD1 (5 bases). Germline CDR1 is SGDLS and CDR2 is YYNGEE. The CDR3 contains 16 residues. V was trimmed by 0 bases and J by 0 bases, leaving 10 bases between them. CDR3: CASSVDPGSSYNEQFF. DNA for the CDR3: TGTGCCAGCAGCGTAGATCCAGGGTCCTCCTACAATGAGCAGTTCTTC.

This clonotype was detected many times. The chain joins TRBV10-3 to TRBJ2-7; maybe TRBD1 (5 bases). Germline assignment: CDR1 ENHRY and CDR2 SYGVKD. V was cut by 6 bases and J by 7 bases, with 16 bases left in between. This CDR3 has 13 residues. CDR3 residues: CAISQDILYEQYF. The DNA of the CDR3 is TGTGCCATCAGCCAGGACATTTTGTATGAGCAGTACTTC.

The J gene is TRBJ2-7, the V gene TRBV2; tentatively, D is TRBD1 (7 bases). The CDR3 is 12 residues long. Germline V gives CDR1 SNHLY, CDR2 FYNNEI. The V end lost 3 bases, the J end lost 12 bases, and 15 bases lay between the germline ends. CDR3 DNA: TGTGCCAGCAGTGAGCGGGACAGTTGGCGGTACTTC. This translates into CASSERDSWRYF.

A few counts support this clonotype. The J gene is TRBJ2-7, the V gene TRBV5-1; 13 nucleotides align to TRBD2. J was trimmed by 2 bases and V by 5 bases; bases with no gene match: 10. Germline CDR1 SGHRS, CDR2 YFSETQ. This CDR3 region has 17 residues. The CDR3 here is CASRTGLAGYLAYEQYF. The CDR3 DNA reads TGCGCCAGCAGAACGGGACTAGCGGGATATTTAGCCTACGAGCAGTACTTC.

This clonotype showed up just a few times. Here the CDR3 DNA reads TGCGCCAGCAGCCCCGTTAGGGGGGAAGGAAACACCATATATTTT. The encoded protein is CASSPVRGEGNTIYF. The chain joins TRBV4-1 to TRBJ1-3, with D perhaps matching TRBD1 (6 bases). The CDR3 sequence is 15 residues long. V gave up 4 bases and J gave up 4 bases, with 14 bases separating them. CDR1 is MGHRA and CDR2 is YSYEKL in the germline V gene.

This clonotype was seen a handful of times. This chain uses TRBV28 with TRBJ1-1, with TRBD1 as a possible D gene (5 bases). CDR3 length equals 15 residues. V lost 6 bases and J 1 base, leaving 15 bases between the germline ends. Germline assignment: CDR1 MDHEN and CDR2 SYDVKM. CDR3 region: CASSPGDLGNTEAFF. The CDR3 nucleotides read TGTGCCAGCAGCCCGGGGGACTTGGGGAACACTGAAGCTTTCTTT. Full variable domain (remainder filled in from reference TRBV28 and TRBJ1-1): DVKVTQSSRYLVKRTGEKVFLECVQDMDHENMFWYRQDPGLGLRLIYFSYDVKMKEKGDIPEGYSVSREKKERFSLILESASTNQTSMYLCASSPGDLGNTEAFFGQGTRLTVV.